These T cell receptor beta chains were read from a single sample in a study of blood T cell repertoires in COVID-19. Sequencing was performed with immunoSEQ multiplex PCR; in TCRdb, only in-frame clones are kept and a portion is missing. The sample has around 270,000 clones; 80% to 90% are singletons. The specimen sequenced was peripheral blood. Receptors originate from a middle-aged man with acute or convalescent COVID-19. The conserved cysteine and the conserved F or W are not part of the CDR3 here.

v_call,j_call,cdr3_aa
TRBV5-4,TRBJ1-6,ASSRTGDSPLH
TRBV6-1,TRBJ1-2,ASSENRLTNYGYT
TRBV18,TRBJ1-1,ASSRTRDTEAF
TRBV12-5,TRBJ1-1,ASGLEEGTEAF
TRBV11-2,TRBJ1-2,ASSLDSSYGYT
TRBV3-1/TRBV3-2,TRBJ2-4,ASSRQGGKNIQY
TRBV5-4,TRBJ2-3,ASSSRTGITDTQY
TRBV9,TRBJ2-1,ASSAPGAYNEQF
TRBV19,TRBJ1-4,ASSGQGLGEKLF
TRBV5-1,TRBJ2-5,ASSPGTFFGETQY
TRBV13,TRBJ2-3,ASSPTLGTRGGKDTQY
TRBV6-6,TRBJ1-3,ASTARGGTGNTIY
TRBV2,TRBJ1-5,ASNPGQHNQPQH
TRBV4-1,TRBJ1-5,ASSQDLGRGEGPQH
TRBV24-1,TRBJ2-7,ATSDLAGGPGEQY
TRBV29-1,TRBJ1-2,SVGTVNYGYT